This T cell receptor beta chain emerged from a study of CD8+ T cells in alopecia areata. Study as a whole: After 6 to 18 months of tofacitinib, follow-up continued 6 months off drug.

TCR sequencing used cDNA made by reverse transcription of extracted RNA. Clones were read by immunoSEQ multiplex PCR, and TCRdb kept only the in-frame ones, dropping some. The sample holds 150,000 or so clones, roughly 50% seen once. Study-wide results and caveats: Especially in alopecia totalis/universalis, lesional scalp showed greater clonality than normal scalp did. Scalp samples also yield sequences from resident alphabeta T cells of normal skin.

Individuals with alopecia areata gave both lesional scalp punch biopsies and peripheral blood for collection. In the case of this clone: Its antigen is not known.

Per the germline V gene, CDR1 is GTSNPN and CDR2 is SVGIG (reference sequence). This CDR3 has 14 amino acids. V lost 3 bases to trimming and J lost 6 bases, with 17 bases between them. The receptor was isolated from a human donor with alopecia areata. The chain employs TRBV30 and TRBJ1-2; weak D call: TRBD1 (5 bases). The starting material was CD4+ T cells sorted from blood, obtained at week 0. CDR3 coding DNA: TGTGCCTGGAGCAGGGACGCCCTAAGGGATGGCTACACCTTC. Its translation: CAWSRDALRDGYTF.